The present T cell receptor beta chain was sequenced within a study of a mutant IDH1 vaccine in newly diagnosed glioma. Sequenced by immunoSEQ multiplex PCR; TCRdb stores in-frame clones only, minus some. The sample records around 53,000 clones, 80% to 90% being singletons. There are 10 residues in the CDR3. Trimming removed 5 bases from V and 5 bases from J, with 7 bases in between. The germline CDR1 and CDR2 sequences are DFQATT and SNEGSKA (reference sequence). The time point here: baseline, week 1 (first vaccination visit). Treatment of the sample: pre-vaccination baseline after standard-of-care therapy.

This TCR was sampled from a man in his forties with glioma. Material: PBMCs, obtained from a glioma patient treated with radiotherapy, temozolomide or both. J is TRBJ2-7 and V is TRBV20-1; D gene ambiguous. The CDR3 reads CSALANEQYF. The CDR3 region has the DNA TGCAGTGCTCTGGCGAACGAGCAGTACTTC.